This T cell receptor beta chain was captured by sequencing in a study of vaccination and CD4 T cells after COVID-19 (dated by TCRdb to between 2020 and 2023). Regarding the research as a whole: SARS-CoV-2 positivity had been established in the convalescent patients by nasal swab PCR, and mild disease was recorded in some 10 of these patients and severe disease in one. Two doses of either the Pfizer-BioNTech BNT162b2 vaccine (n=8) or the Moderna mRNA-1273 vaccine (n=2) were administered to participants. Post-vaccine blood samples were collected a median of approximately eleven weeks after the second vaccine dose, ranging from roughly 13 to 250 days. Post-COVID blood samples from convalescent patients were collected a median of roughly 100 days after diagnosis, with a range of about 35 to 180 days. The convalescent cohort included six males and four females, with two Hispanic individuals, seven Caucasians, two Asians and one multiracial person. In approximately ten COVID-19 convalescent patients and 4 infection-naive healthy vaccine recipients, the spike-specific CD4+ TCR repertoire before mRNA vaccination was compared with the repertoire after mRNA vaccination. For stimulating the cultures, overlapping spike peptide pools were used, derived from SARS-CoV-2 as well as from the common cold coronaviruses HCoV-NL63, HCoV-OC43 and HCoV-229E. As controls, cultures received a CEFX viral epitope pool (the positive control), an HIV-1 Nef peptide pool (the negative control), or no peptide at all. Overall study results and their limits: The median count of SARS-CoV-2-reactive clonotypes went up from about 23 after infection to 38 after vaccination, although the change was not significant. In convalescent patients, a median roughly 87% of post-vaccine SARS-CoV-2-reactive clones were detected only after vaccination, and vaccine-specific priming was suggested by this finding. Nearly all vaccine-specific clones in convalescent patients (304 of 307) were mono-reactive for SARS-CoV-2 spike rather than cross-reactive with common cold coronaviruses. The number of convalescent patients in the study was relatively small, and the study did not examine early timepoints following natural infection.

Details on this clonotype: The antigen it recognizes is unknown. Base qualities are not provided; no much larger clone lies one nucleotide away.

Library method: PCR. TCR sequencing of DNA from cultured CD4+ T cells used the Oncomine TCR Beta short-read assay at the Johns Hopkins FTIC core. Genomic DNA was extracted from the cultured CD4+ T cells with the QIAamp micro DNA kit. Oncomine TCR Beta libraries made from cultured CD4+ T cells were pooled using unique dual indexes and sequenced on an Illumina iSeq 100. Per the original workflow: Non-productive sequences were filtered out, and CDR3s that did not start with C, did not end with F or W, or were shorter than 7 amino acids were discarded. Antigen-specific clonotypes were identified using the MANAFEST web application through comparison of peptide-stimulated wells with reference and other culture wells. For a clone to be called positive, the clone needed an FDR below 0.05, an odds ratio above 5, and a productive frequency above 0.1% in at least two of three replicate wells. Cross-reactive clonotypes were defined as significantly expanded in both SARS-CoV-2 spike wells and at least one common cold coronavirus spike condition. CDR3 homology was assessed with Levenshtein distances (stringdist) and unrooted phylogenetic trees (ape) in R version 3.6.1. TCRdb trimmed the raw reads at Q25, called clones with MiXCR and kept productive beta chains. Every distinct CDR3 protein forms one entry, paired with its most common genes and DNA. TCRdb's processing, not the authors' own work, is the source of the V and J calls. Across this sample there are around 8,600 distinct CDR3 sequences, with 59% seen only once. Roughly 23% of the sample is held by the ten biggest clonotypes.

CDR3 length: 15 amino acids, cysteine to phenylalanine. Only CDR3 DNA is held: 45 bases, read in frame from base 1. CDR1 and CDR2 (SGHVS, FQNEAQ) derive from the germline V gene. Unmatched junction bases come to 6, with V trimmed by 1 base and J by 4 bases. This specimen's treatment or condition label, interpreted: approximately 10-day PBMC culture with coronavirus spike peptide pools or control peptides (ViraFEST assay). To expand antigen-specific T cells with peptide pools and then pick out the expanded clonotypes through TCR sequencing, the study relied on the ViraFEST assay. The convalescent patients' positive SARS-CoV-2 PCR tests fell between March and December 2020, which was before the Alpha, Beta and Delta variants emerged in the United States. Roughly 2.1 million PBMCs per well were cultured in IMDM with roughly 5% human AB serum and roughly 9.3 IU/ml IL-2, plus 10 ug/ml peptide pools. On days 3 and 7, half of the culture medium was replaced with fresh IL-2-containing medium. After 10 days of culture, CD4+ T cells were isolated by negative selection with the EasySep CD4+ T cell isolation kit. Ficoll-Paque Plus gradient centrifugation was used to isolate PBMCs from whole blood, and the isolated PBMCs were then either used fresh or cryopreserved at -140C. In general, triplicate wells were set up for every culture condition.

The chain couples TRBV7-8 to TRBJ1-1; 7 central nucleotides agree with TRBD1. Sequenced material: CD4+ T cells from blood, cultured in vitro. The TCR originated in a human donor who had recovered from COVID-19. The nucleotide sequence reads TGTGCCAGCAGCTTAGGCCCAACAGGGGCCACTGAAGCTTTCTTT. Its translation is CASSLGPTGATEAFF.